These T cell receptor beta chains were read from a single sample in a study of blood T cell repertoires in COVID-19. The assay was immunoSEQ multiplex PCR, and TCRdb's table has in-frame clones only and misses some. The sample has about 200,000 clones, approximately 83% seen once. Material for sequencing was PBMCs or T cells enriched from blood (not recorded which). Receptor source: a woman between 40 and 50 years old with acute COVID-19. CDR3s include the opening cysteine and the closing phenylalanine or tryptophan. D genes are given only for firm matches. Expanded clones get a size class; other rows say once, few or many, or leave the size out.

>NA|TRBV29-1|NA|TRBJ2-7
CSVADYEQYF
TGCAGCGTGGCTGACTACGAGCAGTACTTC
>NA|TRBV27|NA|TRBJ2-7
CASRGGAPGCYEQYF
TGTGCCAGCAGGGGGGGGGCCCCTGGATGCTACGAGCAGTACTTC
>TRBD2|TRBV5-1|NA|TRBJ2-5
CASSFRSGRYETQYF
TGCGCCAGCAGCTTCAGAAGCGGGAGGTATGAGACCCAGTACTTC
>TRBD1|TRBV12-5|NA|TRBJ1-5
CASGFGTGGQPQHF
TGTGCTAGTGGTTTTGGGACAGGGGGTCAGCCCCAGCATTTT
>NA|TRBV11-2|NA|TRBJ2-7
CASSLGRAGYEQYF
TGTGCCAGCAGCTTAGGGCGGGCAGGCTACGAGCAGTACTTC
>NA|TRBV28|once|TRBJ1-5
CASSLLQDNQPQHF
TGTGCCAGCAGTTTATTACAGGATAATCAGCCCCAGCATTTT
>TRBD1|TRBV4-3|NA|TRBJ2-3
CASSQDRGLTDTQYF
TGCGCCAGCAGCCAAGACAGGGGGCTCACAGATACGCAGTATTTT
>TRBD1|TRBV28|few|TRBJ2-7
CASSSGTGGREQYF
TGTGCCAGCAGTTCCGGGACAGGGGGCCGTGAGCAGTACTTC
>TRBD1|TRBV5-1|NA|TRBJ1-6
CASSFAVTGGNSPLHF
TGCGCCAGCAGCTTCGCCGTGACAGGGGGGAATTCACCCCTCCACTTT
>TRBD1|TRBV19|NA|TRBJ1-2
CASTRDRGRYGYTF
TGTGCCAGTACCCGGGACAGGGGACGCTATGGCTACACCTTC
>NA|TRBV2|NA|TRBJ1-1
CASSEGATEAFF
TGTGCCAGCAGTGAAGGGGCAACTGAAGCTTTCTTT
>NA|TRBV19|NA|TRBJ1-2
CASSPDRTGGYTF
TGTGCCAGTAGTCCCGATCGAACCGGTGGCTACACCTTC
>TRBD1|TRBV5-1|once|TRBJ2-1
CASRSLDRDEQFF
TGCGCCAGCAGATCCCTGGACAGGGATGAGCAGTTCTTC
>TRBD1|TRBV19|NA|TRBJ1-1
CASSIGPGQGNTEAFF
TGTGCCAGTAGTATCGGACCGGGACAGGGAAACACTGAAGCTTTCTTT
>NA|TRBV5-1|NA|TRBJ1-2
CASSLAQGRAGYTF
TGCGCCAGCAGCTTGGCCCAGGGGCGGGCTGGCTACACCTTC
>NA|TRBV12-3/TRBV12-4|NA|TRBJ2-7
CASSYGGVYEQYF
TGTGCCAGCAGTTATGGCGGTGTCTACGAGCAGTACTTC
>TRBD1|TRBV18|NA|TRBJ1-3
CASSAGQGTGNTIYF
TGTGCCAGCTCGGCTGGACAGGGCACTGGAAACACCATATATTTT
>TRBD1|TRBV7-8|NA|TRBJ1-5
CASSKGQISQPQHF
TGTGCCAGCAGCAAGGGACAGATTAGTCAGCCCCAGCATTTT
>NA|TRBV27|NA|TRBJ2-1
CASSPATGYNEQFF
TGTGCCAGCAGTCCAGCAACCGGGTACAATGAGCAGTTCTTC
>TRBD1|TRBV24-1|once|TRBJ1-6
CATSRTGGSPLHF
TGTGCCACCAGTAGGACAGGGGGATCACCCCTCCACTTT
>TRBD2|TRBV4-1|NA|TRBJ2-1
CASRLSGSSYNEQFF
TGCGCCAGCAGGCTTAGCGGGAGCTCCTACAATGAGCAGTTCTTC
>NA|TRBV28|once|TRBJ1-2
CASRETGNYGYTF
TGTGCCAGCAGAGAGACTGGGAACTATGGCTACACCTTC
>TRBD2|TRBV6-5|NA|TRBJ2-7
CASIISGRAEGQYF
TGTGCCAGCATTATTAGCGGGAGGGCGGAAGGGCAGTACTTC
>TRBD1|TRBV4-3|NA|TRBJ2-1
CASSPPGGTGTLSEQFF
TGCGCCAGCAGCCCCCCTGGTGGGACAGGGACCCTCAGTGAGCAGTTCTTC
>NA|TRBV6-5|NA|TRBJ1-3
CASMSEHQRGNTIYF
TGTGCCAGCATGTCGGAACATCAGCGAGGAAACACCATATATTTT
>TRBD1|TRBV29-1|NA|TRBJ1-1
CSVSPGGSSSEAFF
TGCAGCGTTTCGCCAGGGGGGAGTAGTTCTGAAGCTTTCTTT
>TRBD2|TRBV29-1|NA|TRBJ2-1
CSVDVSSGRAANEQFF
TGCAGCGTTGACGTGTCTAGCGGGAGGGCCGCCAATGAGCAGTTCTTC
>NA|TRBV5-6|NA|TRBJ1-2
CASSLAGSPRYTF
TGTGCCAGCAGCTTAGCAGGGTCCCCTAGATACACCTTC
>NA|TRBV19|NA|TRBJ2-6
CASSMVSGLKGANVLTF
TGTGCCAGTAGTATGGTATCGGGGTTGAAAGGGGCCAACGTCCTGACTTTC
>NA|TRBV30|NA|TRBJ1-1
CAGGGANTEAFF
TGTGCCGGCGGGGGGGCCAACACTGAAGCTTTCTTT
>TRBD2|TRBV11-3|NA|TRBJ2-7
CASSLRSTSGRARYEQYF
TGTGCCAGCAGCTTAAGGTCGACTAGCGGGAGGGCCAGATACGAGCAGTACTTC
>NA|TRBV7-9|NA|TRBJ1-1
CASSPEGGRTEAFF
TGTGCCAGCAGCCCTGAGGGGGGGCGGACTGAAGCTTTCTTT
>TRBD2|TRBV11-1|NA|TRBJ2-1
CASSSRLAGGRGEQFF
TGTGCCAGCAGCTCACGACTAGCGGGAGGGAGAGGCGAGCAGTTCTTC
>NA|TRBV14|NA|TRBJ2-7
CASSQDHRGSGEQYF
TGTGCCAGCAGCCAAGATCATCGGGGAAGTGGCGAGCAGTACTTC
>TRBD1|TRBV27|NA|TRBJ1-2
CASSSTPGQGVHGYTF
TGTGCCAGCAGTTCAACTCCGGGACAGGGGGTGCATGGCTACACCTTC
>TRBD1|TRBV30|NA|TRBJ1-1
CASTDRGRRTEAFF
TGTGCCTCCACGGACAGGGGGCGCCGCACTGAAGCTTTCTTT
>TRBD2|TRBV28|once|TRBJ2-7
CASRMGGSGEQYF
TGTGCCAGCAGGATGGGAGGGTCGGGGGAGCAGTACTTC
>NA|TRBV21-1|NA|TRBJ1-1
CASAGRQNTEAFF
TGTGCCTCTGCTGGGCGACAAAACACTGAAGCTTTCTTT
>TRBD1|TRBV5-8|NA|TRBJ1-5
CASSLGDRDLNQPQHF
TGTGCCAGCAGCTTGGGGGACAGGGACCTCAATCAGCCCCAGCATTTT
>NA|TRBV6-2/TRBV6-3|NA|TRBJ1-2
CASSDDSFYGYTF
TGTGCCAGCAGTGATGACAGCTTCTATGGCTACACCTTC